These T cell receptor beta chains were read from a single sample in a study of shared clonotypes between healthy human individuals. TCRdb's copy holds only in-frame clones and misses some; the assay was immunoSEQ multiplex PCR. The data contain approximately 1.5 million clones, approximately 98.5% of them singletons. The sample comprised naive CD4+ T cells sorted from blood. Receptors were obtained from a man aged 30 to 39 in good health. The CDR3 runs from the conserved cysteine through the conserved F or W. The order of the fields is CDR3 length, D gene, J gene, V gene, clone size, CDR3 DNA, CDR3 protein. A D gene is named only where the DNA matches it firmly. Only some rows state a clone size, as once, few, many or a class for expanded clones.

12 NA TRBJ2-7 TRBV10-3 NA TGTGCCATCAGTGAGTTAGTCTACGAGCAGTACTTC CAISELVYEQYF
15 TRBD2 TRBJ2-2 TRBV19 NA TGTGCCAGTAGAGGACAGGCCAGACTAGCGGGAGGGCTGTTTTTT CASRGQARLAGGLFF
14 NA TRBJ2-7 TRBV5-1 NA TGCGCCAGCAGCTCAAGCCTAGCCGAAGGGGAGCAGTACTTC CASSSSLAEGEQYF
16 NA TRBJ2-2 TRBV27 NA TGTGCCAGCAGTTTTCACGCCAGGGGGAGGGCCGGGGAGCTGTTTTTT CASSFHARGRAGELFF
14 NA TRBJ2-7 TRBV2 once TGTGCCAGCAGTGAGCACCAGGCTAGCTACGAGCAGTACTTC CASSEHQASYEQYF
13 TRBD1 TRBJ2-1 TRBV9 NA TGTGCCAGCAGCGTAGTGACAGGGAATGAGCAGTTCTTC CASSVVTGNEQFF
18 TRBD1 TRBJ1-3 TRBV6-1 NA TGTGCCAGCAGGGAATTAGGCCGGACAGGCCACTCTGGAAACACCATATATTTT CASRELGRTGHSGNTIYF
16 TRBD1 TRBJ2-7 TRBV27 NA TGTGCCAGCAGTACCTACCGGGACAGGGGGGCCTACGAGCAGTACTTC CASSTYRDRGAYEQYF
18 NA TRBJ2-1 TRBV4-3 NA TGCGCCAGCAGCCAAGATTGGACCGCAAAGAGCTCCTACAATGAGCAGTTCTTC CASSQDWTAKSSYNEQFF
12 NA TRBJ2-3 TRBV7-2 NA TGTGCCAGCAGCTTAGTTGGAAGCACGCAGTATTTT CASSLVGSTQYF
14 NA TRBJ2-7 TRBV18 NA TGTGCCAGCTCACTTAACGGGGACTCCTACGAGCAGTACTTC CASSLNGDSYEQYF
16 TRBD1 TRBJ1-1 TRBV5-5 NA TGTGCCAGCAGCTTGGTGGGGACAGGAGTGAACACTGAAGCTTTCTTT CASSLVGTGVNTEAFF
18 TRBD2 TRBJ2-2 TRBV7-9 NA TGTGCCAGCAGACCTACACTAGCGGGAGAGTGGGACCTAGGGGAGCTGTTTTTT CASRPTLAGEWDLGELFF
14 TRBD1 TRBJ2-4 TRBV5-1 NA TGCGCCAGCAGCTTGGACAGGGGAACAAACATTCAGTACTTC CASSLDRGTNIQYF
14 NA TRBJ2-1 TRBV14 NA TGTGCCAGCAGCCAAGTTGTTGCCTACAATGAGCAGTTCTTC CASSQVVAYNEQFF
18 NA TRBJ2-7 TRBV13 few TGTGCCAGCAGCTTTACATCCCATTTTGCGTACAGCTCCTACGAGCAGTACTTC CASSFTSHFAYSSYEQYF
14 NA TRBJ2-7 TRBV18 NA TGTGCCAGCTCCTCCGGGACGATCTCCTACGAGCAGTACTTC CASSSGTISYEQYF
15 TRBD1 TRBJ2-4 TRBV7-2 NA TGTGCCAGCAGCGGTCGACAGGGGATTGGAAACATTCAGTACTTC CASSGRQGIGNIQYF
15 NA TRBJ1-4 TRBV5-1 NA TGCGCCAGCAGCAAGTTGACAGATTCTAATGAAAAACTGTTTTTT CASSKLTDSNEKLFF
16 TRBD1 TRBJ1-1 TRBV27 NA TGTGCCAGCAGTCTCCGGGACAGGGTGAGGAGCACTGAAGCTTTCTTT CASSLRDRVRSTEAFF
16 NA TRBJ1-2 TRBV19 NA TGTGCCAGTAGTATTGGAAGAGTGGGGGGCCTCTATGGCTACACCTTC CASSIGRVGGLYGYTF
14 TRBD1 TRBJ1-4 TRBV4-1 NA TGCGCCAGCAGCCGAGGGACAGCGGATGAAAAACTGTTTTTT CASSRGTADEKLFF
16 NA TRBJ2-3 TRBV4-2 NA TGTGCCAGCAGCCAAGAGAGAGGGGTGGTCACAGATACGCAGTATTTT CASSQERGVVTDTQYF
15 TRBD2 TRBJ2-2 TRBV10-2 NA TGCGCCAGCAGTGAGGGGACTAGACCTGCCGGGGAGCTGTTTTTT CASSEGTRPAGELFF
14 TRBD2 TRBJ2-1 TRBV10-1 NA TGCGCCAGCAGCGAGGCCGGGACTAGCGGCGAGCAGTTCTTC CASSEAGTSGEQFF
19 TRBD1 TRBJ2-6 TRBV4-2 NA TGTGCCAGCAGCCAAGGCACGGGACAGAGCACTTCTGGGGCCAACGTCCTGACTTTC CASSQGTGQSTSGANVLTF
15 NA TRBJ2-5 TRBV9 NA TGTGCCAGCAGCGGTGGTTGGGGCGGCCAAGAGACCCAGTACTTC CASSGGWGGQETQYF